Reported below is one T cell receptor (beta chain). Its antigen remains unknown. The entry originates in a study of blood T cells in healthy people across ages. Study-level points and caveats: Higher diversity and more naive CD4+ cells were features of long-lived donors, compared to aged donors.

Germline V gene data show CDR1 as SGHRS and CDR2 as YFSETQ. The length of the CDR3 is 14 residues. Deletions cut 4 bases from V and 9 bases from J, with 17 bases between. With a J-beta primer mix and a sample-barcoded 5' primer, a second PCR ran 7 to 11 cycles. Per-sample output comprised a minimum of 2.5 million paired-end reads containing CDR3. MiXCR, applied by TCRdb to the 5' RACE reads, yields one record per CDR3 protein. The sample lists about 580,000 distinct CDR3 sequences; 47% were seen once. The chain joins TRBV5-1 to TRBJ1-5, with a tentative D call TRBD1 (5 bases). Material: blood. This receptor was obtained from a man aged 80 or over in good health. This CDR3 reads CASSPGPESGPQHF. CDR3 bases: TGCGCCAGCAGCCCGGGACCGGAGTCAGGGCCCCAGCATTTT.